This TCR beta chain was retrieved from a study of Ad26.COV2.S vaccination and SARS-CoV-2 variants. The wider study: Donor was in the COV1001 Ad26.COV2.S trial arm. Participants got Ad26.COV2.S intramuscularly, once or twice 56 days apart. Overall study findings and caveats: CD8+ and CD4+ T cells specific for spike reportedly responded with substantial breadth after vaccination.

Assay used: immunoSEQ multiplex PCR; TCRdb lists only in-frame clones, some missing. The sample lists about 440,000 clones; less than 95% were seen once. Regarding treatment: roughly 18 received Ad26.COV2.S at low or high dose, single or two shots; roughly five received placebo; per-sample allocation not given. Material that was analyzed had been drawn on day 63 after the first vaccine or placebo injection. A Boston adult aged 18-55 years was the donor. Trimming removed 8 bases from V and 2 bases from J, with 6 bases in between. The CDR3 totals 11 residues. Germline-derived CDR1 and CDR2 are MNHEY and SMNVEV (reference sequence). A remark on this clone: The antigen remains undetermined.

The sequencing here drew on peripheral blood, taken in a trial of Ad26.COV2.S vaccine versus placebo. The rearrangement uses TRBV27 and TRBJ1-1; the D is unclear. This TCR was recovered from a person aged 18-60 years who received the Ad26.COV2.S COVID-19 vaccine or a placebo. CDR3 amino acids: CASFDNTEAFF. DNA for the CDR3: TGTGCCAGCTTCGACAACACTGAAGCTTTCTTT.